The 9 T cell receptor beta chains below come from one sample, sequenced in a study of T-cell reconstitution after alpha-beta-depleted transplantation in children. It was with unique molecular identifiers that the TCRbeta library was prepared. A single record per CDR3 protein comes from TCRdb applying MiXCR to the PCR reads. The sample holds about 690,000 distinct CDR3 sequences; around a sixth are singletons and the top ten take about 1.1%. Sample: PBMCs from the stem cell graft donor, taken from the stem cell graft. These receptors were taken from a human donor who donated a stem cell graft to a child with acute myeloid leukemia.

The V call is TRBV29-1, the J call TRBJ2-3; D gene unclear. Germline V gives CDR1 SQVTM, CDR2 ANQGSEA. This CDR3 comprises 14 residues. V shed 4 bases and J shed 0 bases, with 11 bases lying between them. CDR3 sequence (DNA): TGCAGCGTTGCGGAGAAGGGTAGCACAGATACGCAGTATTTT. This codes for CSVAEKGSTDTQYF.

This chain links TRBV5-6 with TRBJ1-1; possible D gene TRBD1, 6 bases. The germline V and J ends were trimmed by 1 base and 4 bases, with 11 bases remaining between them. CDR1 is SGHDT and CDR2 is YYEEEE in the germline V gene. The CDR3 runs 14 residues. DNA for the CDR3: TGTGCCAGCAGCTTGAGAGACAGGACCACTGAAGCTTTCTTT. Protein product: CASSLRDRTTEAFF.

Many counts were recorded for this clonotype. J is TRBJ2-7 and V is TRBV20-1; D perhaps matches TRBD1 (6 bases). There are 12 residues in the CDR3. CDR1 and CDR2 (germline): DFQATT, SNEGSKA (reference sequence). Trimming took off 4 bases at V and 3 bases at J, with 10 bases between the two ends. CDR3 sequence (DNA): TGCAGTGCTAAGACAGGACTCTACGAGCAGTACTTC. It yields the protein CSAKTGLYEQYF.

The chain couples TRBV5-6 to TRBJ2-3, with D perhaps matching TRBD2 (6 bases). This CDR3 is 12 amino acids long. Germline V lookup: CDR1 SGHDT, CDR2 YYEEEE. The V gene lost 4 bases and the J gene lost 8 bases, with 11 bases spanning the gap. CDR3: CASSTLAGTQYF. The CDR3 nucleotides are TGTGCCAGCAGCACACTAGCTGGTACGCAGTATTTT.

This rearrangement joins TRBV6-1 to TRBJ2-3; maybe TRBD1 (6 bases). The V gene lost 5 bases and the J gene lost 4 bases, with 22 bases spanning the gap. CDR1 and CDR2 (germline): MNHNS, SASEGT. There are 17 residues in the CDR3. The CDR3 region has the DNA TGTGCCAGCAGTATCTCCGGGACACTAACGGCCGCAGATACGCAGTATTTT. It yields the protein CASSISGTLTAADTQYF.

This clonotype showed up many times. J is TRBJ1-1 and V is TRBV12-3 or TRBV12-4; possible D gene TRBD1, 5 bases. Trimming removed 3 bases from V and 5 bases from J, with 13 bases in between. The CDR3 has 14 amino acids. Written as DNA, the CDR3 is TGTGCCAGCAGTTTTTCCAGGGCGGCTACTGAAGCTTTCTTT. Residues: CASSFSRAATEAFF.

In its sample, this clonotype was seen a few times. V usage is TRBV5-1 and J usage is TRBJ2-2; TRBD1 or TRBD2 may be the D gene (5 bases each). The germline V gene has CDR1 SGHRS and CDR2 YFSETQ. With 2 bases removed from V and 4 bases from J, the gap between germline ends came to 15 bases. The CDR3 loop spans 16 amino acids. CDR3 region: CASSLIHRDGTGELFF. For the CDR3, the DNA is TGCGCCAGCAGCTTAATTCACCGGGACGGCACCGGGGAGCTGTTTTTT.

This clonotype was counted a few times. The chain uses TRBV6-1 and TRBJ1-2, with D unclear. The V and J ends lost 4 bases and 4 bases respectively, with 7 bases between them. Germline V lookup: CDR1 MNHNS, CDR2 SASEGT. The CDR3 loop spans 12 amino acids. CDR3 DNA sequence: TGTGCCAGCAGTGCGGGCACCTATGGCTACACCTTC. Translation: CASSAGTYGYTF.

The chain carries TRBV6-1 and TRBJ2-3; D remains ambiguous. The V gene lost 10 bases and the J gene lost 4 bases, with 12 bases spanning the gap. Germline CDR1 reads MNHNS; CDR2 reads SASEGT. This CDR3 comprises 12 residues. The CDR3 is CATLPPPDTQYF. The DNA for the CDR3 is TGTGCCACCCTGCCTCCGCCAGATACGCAGTATTTT.